This TCR beta chain came from a study of blood T cells in healthy people across ages. General observations from the study: Older age coincided with a roughly linear decline in TCR beta diversity per million T cells. Investigators treated diversity estimates from one million T cells as underestimates.

Turning to this clonotype: Its antigen is as yet unknown.

Then a second PCR, running roughly 7 to 11 cycles, was carried out with a sample-barcoded 5' primer and a J-beta primer mix. From each sample, at least 3 million paired-end reads containing CDR3 were obtained. TCRdb independently ran MiXCR on the 5' RACE reads; one entry per CDR3 protein. The repertoire holds roughly 1,800,000 distinct CDR3 sequences, with around 50% as singletons. The germline gives CDR1 SGHTA, CDR2 FQGNSA. Deletions cut 4 bases from V and 4 bases from J, with 14 bases between. CDR3 size: 14 residues. This chain connects TRBV7-2 to TRBJ2-7; D possibly corresponds to TRBD1 (6 bases). This clonotype was sampled from a woman in her thirties or forties in good health. Sequenced: blood. The CDR3 DNA follows: TGTGCCAGCAGCTCGTCAGGGGCGAAGTACGAGCAGTACTTC. This encodes CASSSSGAKYEQYF.